The source of this TCR beta chain is a study of T cell responses to AZD1222 COVID-19 vaccine. Study conclusions and caveats: Nearly half of unique spike-specific TCRs reportedly avoided B.1.351 and B.1.1.7 mutated regions.

Produced via immunoSEQ multiplex PCR; TCRdb's table is partial and in-frame only. The table shows roughly 120,000 clones, with about 88% occurring only once. Pooling was applied to second doses at about 4 or about 12 weeks. As concerns this clone: The antigen is unknown.

CDR3 length: 12 amino acids. V lost 2 bases and J lost 2, with 4 bases in between. Germline assignment: CDR1 SEHNR and CDR2 FQNEAQ (reference sequence). This chain uses TRBV7-9 with TRBJ2-7; no reliable D call. The source of this sequence is an adult who received the AZD1222 COVID-19 vaccine. The sample consisted of peripheral blood, taken 28 days after the second AZD1222 dose. The CDR3 loop is CASSLQAYEQYF. CDR3 DNA: TGTGCCAGCAGCTTACAGGCCTACGAGCAGTACTTC.